The table lists the clone carrying this TCR beta chain with many counts. The antigen remains unidentified. The data were obtained in a study of T cells in Graves' hyperthyroidism and ophthalmopathy. Whole-study results and caveats: Blood samples included most of the expanded thyroid clonotypes exceeding 0.001.

The hyperthyroidism patients had all been newly diagnosed, and their disease duration was under 2 months. Their ages ranged from 18 to 65 years. The CDR3 has 14 residues. Trimming shortened V by 4 bases and J by 0 bases, and 10 bases separated the two germline ends. Germline-derived CDR1 and CDR2 are SGHRS and YFSETQ. Researchers took RNA transcripts and amplified the TCR beta CDR3 regions from them. The HTBI primer set drove a first-round RT-PCR of the TCR CDR3. TCRdb used MiXCR to reprocess the multiplex PCR reads, holding one entry per CDR3 protein. The table includes around 440,000 distinct CDR3 sequences, 15% to 19% detected once.

The TCR comes from a woman aged 18-29 years with Graves' hyperthyroidism. Material for sequencing was blood. This sequence joins TRBV5-1 and TRBJ1-1, with D maybe TRBD1 (5 bases). CDR3 bases: TGCGCCAGCAGCGGGGGACTCCTGAACACTGAAGCTTTCTTT. Encoded protein: CASSGGLLNTEAFF.